This T cell receptor beta chain was obtained from a study of shared clonotypes between healthy human individuals. Profiled with immunoSEQ multiplex PCR; TCRdb holds only in-frame clones, not every one. The sample includes some 2.1 million clones, roughly 94% of them seen just once. The TCR comes from a man aged 18 to 29 in good health. The sequenced sample consisted of naive CD4+ T cells sorted from blood. Subset described: CD45RA+ positively selected.

The CDR3 DNA is TGTGCCAGTAGTATAGATTTTGGAGCGGACCTAGCCAAAAACATTCAGTACTTC. It codes for CASSIDFGADLAKNIQYF. The chain uses TRBV19 and TRBJ2-4, with a possible D match to TRBD2 (5 bases). The V and J ends lost 0 bases and 0 bases respectively, with 15 bases between them. This CDR3 spans 18 amino acids. CDR1 is LNHDA, CDR2 SQIVND, per germline (reference sequence).